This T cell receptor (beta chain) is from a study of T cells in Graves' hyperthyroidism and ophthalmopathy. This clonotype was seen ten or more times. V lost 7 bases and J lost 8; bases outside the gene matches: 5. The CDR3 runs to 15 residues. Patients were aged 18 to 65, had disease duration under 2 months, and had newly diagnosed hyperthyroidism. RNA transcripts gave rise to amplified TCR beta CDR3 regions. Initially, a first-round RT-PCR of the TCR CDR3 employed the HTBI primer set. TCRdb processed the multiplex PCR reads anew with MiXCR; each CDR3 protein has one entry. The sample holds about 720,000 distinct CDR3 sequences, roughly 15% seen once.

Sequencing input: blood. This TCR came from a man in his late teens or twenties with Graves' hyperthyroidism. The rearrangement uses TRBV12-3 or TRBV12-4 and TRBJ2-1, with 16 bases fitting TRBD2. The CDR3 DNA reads TGTGCCAGCAAGGGACTAGCGGGAGGGCTCGATGAGCAGTTCTTC. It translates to CASKGLAGGLDEQFF.